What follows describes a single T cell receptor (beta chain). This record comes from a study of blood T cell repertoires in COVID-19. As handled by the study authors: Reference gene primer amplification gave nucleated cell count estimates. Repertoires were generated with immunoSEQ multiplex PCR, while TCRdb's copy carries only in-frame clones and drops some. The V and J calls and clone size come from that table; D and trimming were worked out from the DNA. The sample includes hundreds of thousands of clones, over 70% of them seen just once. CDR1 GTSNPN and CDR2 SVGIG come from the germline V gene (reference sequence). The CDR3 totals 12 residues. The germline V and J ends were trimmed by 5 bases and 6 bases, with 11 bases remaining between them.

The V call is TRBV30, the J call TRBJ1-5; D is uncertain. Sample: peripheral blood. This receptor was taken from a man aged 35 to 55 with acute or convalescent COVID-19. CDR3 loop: CAWGIFGQPQHF. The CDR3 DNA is TGTGCCTGGGGGATCTTCGGTCAGCCCCAGCATTTT.